Presented here are 18 T cell receptor beta chains from one specimen sequenced in a study of T cells in narcolepsy. The protocol was immunoSEQ multiplex PCR, while the TCRdb copy is restricted to in-frame clones and leaves out a portion. The sample shows over 15,000 clones, 85% of them seen only once. Material for sequencing was memory (CD45RA-) CD4+ T cells from blood. Source of these receptors: a human donor in good health.

The chain recombines TRBV9 with TRBJ1-5; 7 bases fit TRBD1. V trimming: 3 bases; J trimming: 4 bases; junction bases outside the gene matches: 4. This CDR3 has 14 residues. Germline values: CDR1 SGDLS, CDR2 YYNGEE. The CDR3 region has the DNA TGTGCCAGCAGCGCCCACAGGGGAAATCAGCCCCAGCATTTT. This encodes CASSAHRGNQPQHF.

The chain employs TRBV6-1 and TRBJ1-3; possibly TRBD1 for D (6 bases). There are 14 residues in the CDR3. The ends were cut back, 6 bases at V and 0 bases at J, with 9 bases in the middle. Germline V gives CDR1 MNHNS, CDR2 SASEGT. CDR3 bases: TGTGCCAGCAGGCAGACAGGCTCTGGAAACACCATATATTTT. This gives the protein CASRQTGSGNTIYF.

This rearrangement joins TRBV27 to TRBJ1-4, with D unclear. Germline V gene sequence: CDR1 MNHEY, CDR2 SMNVEV (reference sequence). This CDR3 is built from 16 residues. Trimming stripped 3 bases from V and 7 bases from J, with 18 bases between. Here the CDR3 reads CASSFLVFGLAEKLFF. The CDR3 nucleotides read TGTGCCAGCAGTTTCCTTGTTTTTGGCTTGGCTGAAAAACTGTTTTTT.

V is TRBV7-8 and J is TRBJ2-2; possibly TRBD2 for D (5 bases). V was shortened by 3 bases and J by 7 bases, with 12 bases between the two germline ends. CDR1 SGHVS and CDR2 FQNEAQ come from the germline V gene. This CDR3 comprises 14 residues. CDR3 in DNA: TGTGCCAGCAGCTTCCTCCTAGCCAACGGGGAGCTGTTTTTT. Translating it yields CASSFLLANGELFF.

This rearrangement joins TRBV30 to TRBJ2-3; D unclear. V lost 0 bases to trimming and J lost 2 bases, with 12 bases between them. This CDR3 is built from 15 residues. The germline V gene encodes CDR1 GTSNPN and CDR2 SVGIG (reference sequence). The CDR3 here is CAWSVRRQITDTQYF. The CDR3 DNA follows: TGTGCCTGGAGTGTACGCAGACAAATCACAGATACGCAGTATTTT.

This clone was observed a handful of times. The gene calls are TRBV6-1 and TRBJ1-5, with TRBD1 identical over 7 bases. V was pared by 4 bases and J by 1 base, with 4 bases of the junction left unmatched. CDR1 is MNHNS, CDR2 SASEGT, per germline. The CDR3 consists of 15 residues. CDR3 in DNA: TGTGCCAGCAGTGCGGGGACAGCAAGCAATCAGCCCCAGCATTTT. It is translated as CASSAGTASNQPQHF.

The V call is TRBV18, the J call TRBJ1-1; a weak D match, TRBD1 (5 bases). The CDR3 is made up of 15 amino acids. From germline, CDR1 is KGHSH and CDR2 LQKENI. With 0 bases removed from V and 6 bases from J, the gap between germline ends came to 14 bases. The CDR3 loop reads CASSPPRGENSEAFF. In DNA form, the CDR3 reads TGTGCCAGCTCACCACCGCGAGGGGAGAATTCTGAAGCTTTCTTT.

The chain employs TRBV5-8 and TRBJ2-2, with a weak D call TRBD1 (6 bases). With 1 base removed from V and 7 bases from J, the gap between germline ends came to 17 bases. The CDR3 extends over 16 amino acids. CDR1 SGHTS and CDR2 YDEGEE come from the germline V gene. CDR3 bases: TGTGCCAGCAGCTTGCGACGGTGGCAGGGGAGCGGGGAGCTGTTTTTT. It specifies CASSLRRWQGSGELFF.

Notes on this clone: The junction departs from germline at one end; a sequencing error may be responsible. The identical CDR3 is also encoded by other nucleotide sequences in the sample. The CDR3 bases are TGCGCCAGCAGCCTCCTTTCCGGCCTTGGGGAGACCCAGTACTTC. This codes for CASSLLSGLGETQYF. This rearrangement joins TRBV5-4 to TRBJ2-5; D gene ambiguous. The CDR3 spans 15 residues. Germline CDR1 is SGHNT and CDR2 is YYREEE (reference sequence).

The chain uses TRBV18 and TRBJ1-2, with D possibly matching TRBD1 (5 bases). Germline CDR1 and CDR2: KGHSH and LQKENI. Deletions cut 3 bases from V and 8 bases from J, with 16 bases between. The CDR3 length is 14 residues. CDR3 protein: CASSPLGDQRGYTF. The CDR3 nucleotides read TGTGCCAGCTCACCCCTAGGGGACCAGCGGGGCTACACCTTC.

The chain recombines TRBV30 with TRBJ1-5; unclear D gene. CDR1 and CDR2 from the germline V gene are GTSNPN and SVGIG (reference sequence). V was shortened by 2 bases and J by 2 bases, with 7 bases between the two germline ends. The CDR3 totals 13 residues. DNA of the CDR3: TGTGCCTGGAGTCCTCAGGGCAATCAGCCCCAGCATTTT. Translated, it gives CAWSPQGNQPQHF.

A few counts support this clone. The DNA for the CDR3 is TGTGCCAGCAGCCACAGGGGCGGTCAGCCCCAGCATTTT. Translation gives CASSHRGGQPQHF. The chain recombines TRBV27 with TRBJ1-5; 7 bases are a match to TRBD1. The ends lost 6 bases at V and 6 bases at J; junction bases unmatched: 5. The germline gives CDR1 MNHEY, CDR2 SMNVEV (reference sequence). The CDR3 spans 13 residues.

This clone has just one count. This chain joins TRBV25-1 and TRBJ2-7; D remains ambiguous. V lost 1 base, J lost 10 bases, and 8 bases lay in between. The germline V gene encodes CDR1 MGHDK and CDR2 SYGVNS. The CDR3 runs to 11 residues. As DNA, the CDR3 is TGTGCCAGCAGTGAATGGGCCCTACAGTACTTC. It codes for CASSEWALQYF.

V and J are TRBV6-1 and TRBJ2-7, with 7 bases fitting TRBD1. Germline V gene data show CDR1 as MNHNS and CDR2 as SASEGT. The CDR3 runs 14 residues. The V gene end was trimmed by 8 bases and the J gene end by 3 bases; junction bases not matched to a gene: 10. CDR3: CASLVGTASYEQYF. DNA for the CDR3: TGTGCCAGCCTCGTTGGGACAGCGAGCTACGAGCAGTACTTC.

The V and J genes are TRBV6-1 and TRBJ1-3, with no clear D. Germline-derived CDR1 and CDR2 are MNHNS and SASEGT. This CDR3 is built from 14 residues. V was shortened by 6 bases and J by 2 bases, with 11 bases between the two germline ends. The CDR3, as DNA: TGTGCCAGCAGGAATCATGGGGCTGGAAACACCATATATTTT. Translating gives CASRNHGAGNTIYF.

This clone has more than one count but fewer than ten. V is TRBV4-1 and J is TRBJ2-5, with 11 bases lining up with TRBD2. Germline assignment: CDR1 MGHRA and CDR2 YSYEKL. The CDR3 covers 18 residues. The junction had 14 bases not matched to a gene; V was cut back by 4 bases and J by 4 bases. The CDR3 reads CASSLLAVAGGQGETQYF. The DNA for the CDR3 is TGCGCCAGCAGCCTTCTAGCGGTAGCGGGAGGGCAAGGAGAGACCCAGTACTTC.

The chain uses TRBV9 and TRBJ2-7, with 9 positions matching TRBD1. J gave up 3 bases and V 2 bases, and 6 bases lay outside the gene matches. Germline V gene lookup returns CDR1 SGDLS and CDR2 YYNGEE. This CDR3 has 15 amino acids. The CDR3 DNA follows: TGTGCCAGCAGCGTCGGACAGGGGCGGTTCTACGAGCAGTACTTC. Protein product: CASSVGQGRFYEQYF.

The V and J genes are TRBV4-1 and TRBJ1-2; D call uncertain. The V gene lost 0 bases and the J gene lost 7 bases, with 18 bases spanning the gap. Germline values: CDR1 MGHRA, CDR2 YSYEKL. The CDR3 length is 16 residues. The CDR3 protein is CASSQDSVGPISGYTF. In DNA form, the CDR3 reads TGCGCCAGCAGCCAAGATTCCGTCGGGCCTATCTCTGGCTACACCTTC.